Below, 13 T cell receptor beta chains from the same sample are listed, as sequenced in a study of graft-versus-host responses after intestinal transplantation. The repertoire was sequenced with immunoSEQ multiplex PCR; TCRdb's copy has only in-frame clones and lacks some. The sample shows about 35,000 clones, roughly 92% of them seen only once. Antigens for these TCRs are unknown. The sequencing here drew on unstimulated CD8+ T cells sorted from spleen or lymph node cells, taken before transplant. Source of these receptors: a human donor who was the organ donor for an intestinal transplant.

V usage is TRBV12-1 and J usage is TRBJ1-6; the table names TRBD1, a call not compared with the DNA. TRBV12-1 is reported as a pseudogene. The CDR3 spans 17 residues. The CDR3 DNA reads as TGTGCCAGCAGCTTTCGCAGGGGCAACCACTATAATTCACCCCTCCACTTT. Translating gives CASSFRRGNHYNSPLHF.

The chain employs TRBV9 and TRBJ2-5; D not resolved. Per germline, CDR1 SGDLS and CDR2 YYNGEE. Trimming removed 4 bases from V and 0 bases from J, with 4 bases in between. This CDR3 has 12 amino acids. The chain's CDR3 is CASSPNQETQYF. The CDR3 bases are TGTGCCAGCAGCCCCAACCAAGAGACCCAGTACTTC.

This chain connects TRBV6-5 to TRBJ1-1, with D perhaps TRBD1 (5 bases). Between the trimmed V and J ends, which lost 0 bases and 0 bases, there was a span of 11 bases. There are 16 residues in the CDR3. Germline CDR1 is MNHEY and CDR2 is SVGAGI. DNA of the CDR3: TGTGCCAGCAGTTACTCCCGCCCGGGGGTGAACACTGAAGCTTTCTTT. Translation: CASSYSRPGVNTEAFF.

V and J are TRBV19 and TRBJ2-1; D ambiguous. Trimming pared 7 bases from V and 0 bases from J, leaving 13 bases between. This CDR3 spans 15 amino acids. Per the germline V gene, CDR1 is LNHDA and CDR2 is SQIVND (reference sequence). CDR3 nucleotide sequence: TGTGCCAGTACTGCTGGGTCGAGCTCCTACAATGAGCAGTTCTTC. Protein sequence: CASTAGSSSYNEQFF.

This clone has just one count. The rearrangement links TRBV4-3 to TRBJ2-1, with 8 bases aligning to TRBD2. The CDR3 spans 18 residues. V lost 4 bases to trimming and J lost 9 bases; unmatched junction nucleotides: 20. CDR1 is LGHNA and CDR2 is YSLEER in the germline V gene. CDR3 residues: CASSPTGLAEAEFSEQFF. DNA for the CDR3: TGCGCCAGCAGCCCGACAGGACTAGCTGAGGCCGAATTTAGTGAGCAGTTCTTC.

The V and J genes are TRBV6-4 and TRBJ1-2, with a possible D match to TRBD1 (5 bases). The germline V gene has CDR1 MRHNA and CDR2 SNTAGT. The CDR3 length is 15 residues. With 0 bases removed from V and 4 bases from J, the gap between germline ends came to 12 bases. The CDR3 protein is CASSDSKGRCYGYTF. Here the CDR3 DNA reads TGTGCCAGCAGTGACTCTAAGGGGAGGTGCTATGGCTACACCTTC.

This chain joins TRBV21-1 and TRBJ2-7. TRBV21-1 is described as a pseudogene. This CDR3 has 13 residues. The DNA of the CDR3 is TGTGCCAGCAGCAAAGTCGGCCATACCCCCGGAAACTTC. Amino acids: CASSKVGHTPGNF.

V usage is TRBV9 and J usage is TRBJ2-7; 7 bases align to TRBD2. The CDR3 covers 14 residues. Per germline, CDR1 SGDLS and CDR2 YYNGEE. With 3 bases clipped from V and 2 bases from J, the junction kept 5 bases outside the gene matches. As DNA, the CDR3 is TGTGCCAGCAGCGCCGGGACTATAACCTACGAGCAGTACTTC. Amino acids: CASSAGTITYEQYF.

The V gene is TRBV11-2, the J gene TRBJ1-3, with D unclear. Per the germline V gene, CDR1 is SGHAT and CDR2 is FQNNGV. V lost 4 bases to trimming and J lost 2 bases, with 18 bases between them. The CDR3 sequence is 17 residues long. The CDR3, as DNA: TGTGCCAGCAGCTCCACCCCCAAAGGGAGGACTGGAAACACCATATATTTT. As protein: CASSSTPKGRTGNTIYF.

The chain combines TRBV7-6 with TRBJ2-7; 10 bases agree with TRBD1. The germline V gene has CDR1 SGHVS and CDR2 FNYEAQ. With V trimmed by 4 bases and J by 7 bases, 13 bases remained unmatched. This CDR3 is 16 amino acids long. CDR3 bases: TGTGCCAGCAGCTCCATTCAGGGACAGGGGATGAGGGAGCAGTACTTC. Its protein product is CASSSIQGQGMREQYF.

This chain joins TRBV4-1 and TRBJ2-2; D gene ambiguous. Between the trimmed V and J ends, which lost 0 bases and 3 bases, there was a span of 8 bases. Germline V CDR1 and CDR2: MGHRA, YSYEKL. This CDR3 has 15 amino acids. For the CDR3, the DNA is TGCGCCAGCAGCCAAGAGGGGTGGGACACCGGGGAGCTGTTTTTT. Encoded protein: CASSQEGWDTGELFF.

The DNA of the CDR3 is TGCAGCGTTGAATCGACAGGGGTTCCCTACAATGAGCAGTTCTTC. As protein: CSVESTGVPYNEQFF. The J gene is TRBJ2-1, the V gene TRBV29-1; 8 bases fit TRBD1. Germline assignment: CDR1 SQVTM and CDR2 ANQGSEA. CDR3 length equals 15 residues. Trimming cost V 2 bases and J 2 bases; bases outside gene matches: 5.

J is TRBJ2-7 and V is TRBV7-6, with 8 bases lining up with TRBD2. Germline V lookup: CDR1 SGHVS, CDR2 FNYEAQ. The ends lost 0 bases at V and 0 bases at J; junction bases unmatched: 10. CDR3 length equals 18 residues. The CDR3 reads CASSLAEISGINSYEQYF. Here the CDR3 DNA reads TGTGCCAGCAGCTTAGCGGAAATTAGCGGGATCAACTCCTACGAGCAGTACTTC.